Each of the 20 T cell receptor beta chains below was sequenced from the same sample in a study of cytomegalovirus exposure and HLA in healthy donors. Vbeta (60) and Jbeta (13) primers were used in the PCR. Clones were read by immunoSEQ multiplex PCR, and TCRdb kept only the in-frame ones, dropping some. This sample has some 96,000 clones; 76% occur once, and the top ten carry 2%. The sample comprised PBMCs. The source is a man aged 40-49 years in good health and CMV-seronegative.

The V call is TRBV5-4, the J call TRBJ2-5; 12 bases are a match to TRBD2. Germline trimming cut 1 base from V and 0 bases from J; bases unmatched to any gene: 10. The CDR3 extends over 19 amino acids. CDR1 is SGHNT, CDR2 YYREEE, per germline (reference sequence). Here the CDR3 DNA reads TGTGCCAGCAGCTTGTATCGTCTAGCGGGGGGGCAGAACCAAGAGACCCAGTACTTC. It translates to CASSLYRLAGGQNQETQYF.

The chain has TRBV5-1 and TRBJ2-1, with unresolved D. V was pared by 0 bases and J by 8 bases, with 6 bases between. The CDR3 runs to 12 residues. CDR1 and CDR2 (germline): SGHRS, YFSETQ. DNA of the CDR3: TGCGCCAGCAGCTTGGCCCGGTATGAGCAGTTCTTC. It is translated as CASSLARYEQFF.

The J gene is TRBJ2-5, the V gene TRBV6-6; possibly TRBD2 for D (6 bases). Trimming shortened V by 6 bases and J by 4 bases, and 21 bases separated the two germline ends. CDR1 is MNHNY, CDR2 SVGAGI, per germline (reference sequence). The CDR3 length is 16 residues. CDR3 in DNA: TGTGCCAGCAGAGATACTAGCTCGACGAGGGGAGAGACCCAGTACTTC. Its translation is CASRDTSSTRGETQYF.

V and J are TRBV29-1 and TRBJ2-5, with 11 bases that match TRBD2. CDR3 length: 14 residues. Germline CDR1 SQVTM, CDR2 ANQGSEA. Trimming took 4 bases from V and 3 from J; bases not matched to a gene: 4. Here the CDR3 DNA reads TGCAGCGTTGCTCTGGGACTAGCGGAAGAGACCCAGTACTTC. Residues: CSVALGLAEETQYF.

V gene TRBV9 combines with J gene TRBJ2-2; TRBD2 matches 10 bases. This CDR3 is 17 amino acids long. V lost 0 bases, J lost 8 bases, and 10 bases stayed unmatched. CDR1 SGDLS and CDR2 YYNGEE come from the germline V gene. The CDR3 region has the DNA TGTGCCAGCAGCGTAGCAGTAGCGGGAGGCTCCGGTGGGGAGCTGTTTTTT. Its translation: CASSVAVAGGSGGELFF.

The chain carries TRBV7-2 and TRBJ2-7, with TRBD2 identical over 9 bases. Losses at the gene ends were 2 bases for V and 4 bases for J; bases not matched to a gene: 9. CDR3 length: 16 residues. CDR1 and CDR2 (germline): SGHTA, FQGNSA. The CDR3 bases are TGTGCCAGCAGCTTAAAAATATCAGCGGGGGGATACGAGCAGTACTTC. It translates to CASSLKISAGGYEQYF.

J is TRBJ1-2 and V is TRBV27; 8 bases line up with TRBD1. The trim removed 5 bases at V and 5 bases at J, leaving 13 bases unmatched. Germline V gene data show CDR1 as MNHEY and CDR2 as SMNVEV (reference sequence). The CDR3 runs 16 residues. In DNA form, the CDR3 reads TGTGCCAGCAGTGATCAACGGACAGGGCGGAGGTATGGCTACACCTTC. Its protein is CASSDQRTGRRYGYTF.

The rearrangement joins TRBV7-7 to TRBJ2-3; weak D call: TRBD2 (5 bases). The V and J ends lost 0 bases and 3 bases respectively, with 10 bases between them. CDR3 length equals 15 residues. From germline, CDR1 is SSHAT and CDR2 FNYEAQ (reference sequence). CDR3 sequence (DNA): TGTGCCAGCAGCTTAGCAGGAGGAGTTACAGATACGCAGTATTTT. Its protein is CASSLAGGVTDTQYF.

The chain has TRBV4-1 and TRBJ2-1; 7 bases map to TRBD2. V shed 1 base, J shed 7 bases, and the junction held 10 bases outside the gene matches. The germline gives CDR1 MGHRA, CDR2 YSYEKL. This CDR3 region has 16 residues. CDR3: CASSQGSGGSGNEQFF. In nucleotides, the CDR3 is TGCGCCAGCAGCCAAGGGTCCGGGGGGTCTGGGAATGAGCAGTTCTTC.

This clone is a singleton in its sample. This rearrangement joins TRBV5-6 to TRBJ2-7; D is uncertain. CDR3 length: 17 residues. The V gene's germline CDR1 is SGHDT and CDR2 YYEEEE. Between the trimmed V and J ends, which lost 0 bases and 4 bases, there was a span of 20 bases. DNA for the CDR3: TGTGCCAGCAGCTTGGGGCACCCGGGTCAGTTTACATACGAGCAGTACTTC. This sequence encodes CASSLGHPGQFTYEQYF.

The J gene is TRBJ1-5, the V gene TRBV7-9; D perhaps matches TRBD1 (5 bases). Between the trimmed V and J ends, which lost 1 base and 6 bases, there was a span of 16 bases. Germline assignment: CDR1 SEHNR and CDR2 FQNEAQ (reference sequence). This CDR3 is built from 16 residues. CDR3 sequence reads: CASSLVRPGKGQPQHF. CDR3 nucleotides: TGTGCCAGCAGCTTAGTACGACCAGGGAAAGGTCAGCCCCAGCATTTT.

CDR3 region: CASSQEATLGTDTQYF. Here the CDR3 DNA reads TGCGCCAGCAGCCAAGAAGCTACGCTAGGCACAGATACGCAGTATTTT. This chain connects TRBV4-1 to TRBJ2-3; the D is unclear. CDR1 MGHRA and CDR2 YSYEKL come from the germline V gene. CDR3 size: 16 residues. Trimming pared 0 bases from V and 1 base from J, leaving 11 bases between.

The chain links TRBV29-1 to TRBJ2-2; weak D call: TRBD1 (7 bases). The CDR3 sequence is 13 residues long. Trimming cost V 7 bases and J 5 bases, with 14 bases left between them. The germline V gene encodes CDR1 SQVTM and CDR2 ANQGSEA. The CDR3 spells CSANRGGTGELFF. The CDR3 DNA sequence: TGCAGCGCCAACAGGGGAGGAACCGGGGAGCTGTTTTTT.

V and J are TRBV30 and TRBJ1-1, with no clear D. Germline assignment: CDR1 GTSNPN and CDR2 SVGIG (reference sequence). V was shortened by 3 bases and J by 7 bases, with 18 bases between the two germline ends. The CDR3 extends over 14 amino acids. The CDR3 here is CAWSETLNGGEAFF. DNA for the CDR3: TGTGCCTGGAGCGAGACCCTTAACGGAGGTGAAGCTTTCTTT.

This chain connects TRBV13 to TRBJ2-3; 9 bases line up with TRBD2. CDR1 and CDR2 from the germline V gene are PRHDT and FYEKMQ (reference sequence). Losses at the gene ends were 5 bases for V and 1 base for J; bases not matched to a gene: 10. The length of the CDR3 is 17 residues. The CDR3 is CASSPGLRGGGTDTQYF. The CDR3 coding sequence is TGTGCCAGCAGCCCTGGACTGCGCGGGGGGGGCACAGATACGCAGTATTTT.

This clone occurred a few times. The J gene is TRBJ1-4, the V gene TRBV11-1; 9 bases are shared with TRBD1. Germline V lookup: CDR1 SGHAT, CDR2 FQDESV (reference sequence). This CDR3 has 14 residues. Unmatched junction bases numbered 4, after V lost 6 bases and J lost 5 bases. The CDR3, as DNA: TGTGCCAGCAGACCGACAGGGGGGAATGAAAAACTGTTTTTT. Amino acids: CASRPTGGNEKLFF.

The rearrangement uses TRBV19 and TRBJ1-3; D not resolved. With 6 bases removed from V and 4 bases from J, the gap between germline ends came to 13 bases. The CDR3 has 14 amino acids. Germline V gene data show CDR1 as LNHDA and CDR2 as SQIVND (reference sequence). The CDR3 is CASREGSSGNTIYF. In DNA form, the CDR3 reads TGTGCCAGTAGGGAAGGGAGTTCCGGAAACACCATATATTTT.

V is TRBV4-3 and J is TRBJ2-3; tentatively, D is TRBD2 (5 bases). The V gene's germline CDR1 is LGHNA and CDR2 YSLEER. With 0 bases removed from V and 1 base from J, the gap between germline ends came to 11 bases. CDR3 length: 16 amino acids. CDR3 in DNA: TGCGCCAGCAGCCAAGAGCGGGCCAGCCGCACAGATACGCAGTATTTT. This encodes CASSQERASRTDTQYF.

This clone has only a few counts. One junction end disagrees with the germline gene, perhaps due to a read error. The chain has TRBV9 and TRBJ2-3; 7 bases are shared with TRBD2. The length of the CDR3 is 14 residues. Germline V lookup: CDR1 SGDLS, CDR2 YYNGEE. In nucleotides, the CDR3 is TGTGCCAGCAGCGCCACGGGGGAAGCGGGGACCAGTTCTTTT. Protein product: CASSATGEAGTSSF.

The rearrangement joins TRBV27 to TRBJ2-1, with 7 bases fitting TRBD1. CDR1 is MNHEY, CDR2 SMNVEV, per germline (reference sequence). This CDR3 contains 16 residues. Losses at the gene ends were 1 base for V and 5 bases for J; bases not matched to a gene: 8. The CDR3 sequence: CASSLYQTGVNNEQFF. The CDR3 region has the DNA TGTGCCAGCAGTTTATATCAAACAGGGGTCAACAATGAGCAGTTCTTC.